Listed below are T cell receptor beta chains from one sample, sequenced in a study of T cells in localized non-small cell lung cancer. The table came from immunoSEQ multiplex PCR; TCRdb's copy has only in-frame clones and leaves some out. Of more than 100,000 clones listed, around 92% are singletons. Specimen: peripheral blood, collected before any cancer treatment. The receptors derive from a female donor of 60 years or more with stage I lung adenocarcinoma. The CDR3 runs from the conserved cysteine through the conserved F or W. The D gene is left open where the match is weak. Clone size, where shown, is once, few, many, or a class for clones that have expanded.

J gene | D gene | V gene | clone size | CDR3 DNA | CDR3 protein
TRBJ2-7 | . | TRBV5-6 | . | TGTGCCAGCAGCTTCGGGACGGAGACCTACGAGCAGTACTTC | CASSFGTETYEQYF
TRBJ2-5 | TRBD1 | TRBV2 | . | TGTGCCAGCAGTGAGAGGGGACAGGGGGCGCCGTGGGAGACCCAGTACTTC | CASSERGQGAPWETQYF
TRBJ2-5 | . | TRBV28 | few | TGTGCCAGCAGCAATAGGGACTACCAAGAGACCCAGTACTTC | CASSNRDYQETQYF
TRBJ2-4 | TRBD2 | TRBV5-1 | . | TGCGCCAGCAGCCCACATACTAGCGGGGAAAACATTCAGTACTTC | CASSPHTSGENIQYF
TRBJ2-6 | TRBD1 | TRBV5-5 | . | TGTGCCAGCAGCTTGGAGCCAGGGGGATACTCTGGGGCCAACGTCCTGACTTTC | CASSLEPGGYSGANVLTF
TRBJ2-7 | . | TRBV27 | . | TGTGCCAGCAGTTTAAGGGGCGAGCAGTACTTC | CASSLRGEQYF
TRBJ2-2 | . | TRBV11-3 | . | TGTGCCAGCAGCTTAGCAGTGGTTTACAGAAACACCGGGGAGCTGTTTTTT | CASSLAVVYRNTGELFF
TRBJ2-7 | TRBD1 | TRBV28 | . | TGTGCCAGCAGTCCCGGGACAGGGTCGGGCGAGCAGTACTTC | CASSPGTGSGEQYF
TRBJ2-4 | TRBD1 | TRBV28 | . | TGTGCCAGCAGTCCTCAGGGGGCCCAAAACATTCAGTACTTC | CASSPQGAQNIQYF
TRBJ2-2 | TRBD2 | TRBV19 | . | TGTGCCAGTAGTCCACCCCGGACTAGCGTTGACACCGGGGAGCTGTTTTTT | CASSPPRTSVDTGELFF
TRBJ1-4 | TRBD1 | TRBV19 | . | TGTGCCAGTAGAGACGAACAGGGGGCAAGGGAAAAACTGTTTTTT | CASRDEQGAREKLFF
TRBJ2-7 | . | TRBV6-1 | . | TGTGCCAGCATTTCCGACAGGTCTGGGGGGGAGCAGTACTTC | CASISDRSGGEQYF
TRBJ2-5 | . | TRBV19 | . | TGTGCCAGTAGTATTCAGGGCGCGTTAGAGACCCAGTACTTC | CASSIQGALETQYF
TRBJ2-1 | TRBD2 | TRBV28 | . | TGTGCCAGCAGTCACATCATATATCAGACTAGCGGGAGGGCCCTCGACTACAATGAGCAGTTCTTC | CASSHIIYQTSGRALDYNEQFF
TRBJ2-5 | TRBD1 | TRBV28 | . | TGTGCCAGCGCCGTTCCGGGACAGGTGTACCAAGAGACCCAGTACTTC | CASAVPGQVYQETQYF
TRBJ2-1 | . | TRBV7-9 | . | TGTGCCAGCAGCCAAAAGGGAGGCTCCTACAATGAGCAGTTCTTC | CASSQKGGSYNEQFF
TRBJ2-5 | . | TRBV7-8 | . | TGTGCCAGCAGCCCACAACGAGCAGCCTTCCAAGAGACCCAGTACTTC | CASSPQRAAFQETQYF
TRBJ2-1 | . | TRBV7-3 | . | TGTGCCAGCAGCTTAACCTTAGAGAATGAGCAGTTCTTC | CASSLTLENEQFF
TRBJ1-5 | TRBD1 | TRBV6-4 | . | TGTGCCAGCAGTGTATCCGGGACAGGGAATCAGCCCCAGCATTTT | CASSVSGTGNQPQHF
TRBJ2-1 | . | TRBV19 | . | TGTGCCAGTAGCGGCGGGACGTCCTACAATGAGCAGTTCTTC | CASSGGTSYNEQFF
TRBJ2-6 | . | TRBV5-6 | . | TGTGCCACCGAAGACTCTGGGGCCAACGTCCTGACTTTC | CATEDSGANVLTF
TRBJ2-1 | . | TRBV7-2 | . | TGTGCCAGCAGCCTCGACAGCTATGAGCAGTTCTTC | CASSLDSYEQFF
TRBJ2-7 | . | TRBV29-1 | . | TGCAGCGTCGATCCGGGGACTTCCGAGCAGTACTTC | CSVDPGTSEQYF
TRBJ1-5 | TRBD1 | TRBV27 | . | TGTGCCAGCAGACAGGGGCGTTATAGCAATCAGCCCCAGCATTTT | CASRQGRYSNQPQHF
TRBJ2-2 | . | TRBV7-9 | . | TGTGCCAGCAGCTTACGGACAGGGGAGCTGTTTTTT | CASSLRTGELFF
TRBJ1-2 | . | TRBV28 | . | TGTGCCAGCAGTTTTACAGAGGATGCCTATGGCTACACCTTC | CASSFTEDAYGYTF
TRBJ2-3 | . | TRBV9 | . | TGTGCCAGCAGCGTAGAAGGGGGAACAGATACGCAGTATTTT | CASSVEGGTDTQYF
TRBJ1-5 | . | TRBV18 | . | TGTGCCAGCTCACCACTTGTATCGGGGGCCCGTAGCTCGGCCCAGCATTTT | CASSPLVSGARSSAQHF
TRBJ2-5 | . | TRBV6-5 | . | TGTGCCAGCAGTTACTCGAGTTTAGGAGGGGAGACCCAGTACTTC | CASSYSSLGGETQYF
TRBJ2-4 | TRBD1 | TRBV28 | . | TGTGCCAGCAGTCTCGCAGGGGGCCGGAGGGACATTCAGTACTTC | CASSLAGGRRDIQYF
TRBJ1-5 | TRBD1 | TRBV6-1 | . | TGTGCCAGCAGTCCCGGGACAGTCGGGCAGCCCCAGCATTTT | CASSPGTVGQPQHF
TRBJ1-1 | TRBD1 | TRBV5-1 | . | TGCGCCAGCAGCCCGGAAACAGGGGGTTGGACTGAAGCTTTCTTT | CASSPETGGWTEAFF
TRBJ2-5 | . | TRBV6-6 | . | TGTGCCAGCAGGCCCATTGATCAAGAGACCCAGTACTTC | CASRPIDQETQYF
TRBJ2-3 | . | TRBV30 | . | TGTGCCTGGAGTCCTTTAACAATCACAGATACGCAGTATTTT | CAWSPLTITDTQYF
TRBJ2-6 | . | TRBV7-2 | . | TGTGCCAGAAAGGACGGCCCCAACGTCCTGACTTTC | CARKDGPNVLTF
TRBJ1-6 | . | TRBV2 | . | TGTGCCAGCGTCCTGACAGGCAATAGTTCACCCCTCCACTTT | CASVLTGNSSPLHF
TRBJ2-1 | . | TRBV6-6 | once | TGTGCCAGCAGTTACTCAGGGGCCCGTAACAATGAGCAGTTCTTC | CASSYSGARNNEQFF
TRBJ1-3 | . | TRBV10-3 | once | TGTGCCATCAGTGATAGTGGTAACGGGCCTGGAAACACCATATATTTT | CAISDSGNGPGNTIYF
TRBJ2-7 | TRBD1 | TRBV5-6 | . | TGTGCCAGCAGCTTGCTTACAGGGGGTCGGGACGAGCAGTACTTC | CASSLLTGGRDEQYF
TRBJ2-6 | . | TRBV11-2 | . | TGTGCCAGCAGCTTAGGGGGAGGACTTGGGGCCAACGTCCTGACTTTC | CASSLGGGLGANVLTF
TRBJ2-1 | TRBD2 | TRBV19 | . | TGTGCCAGTAATAATTTCGGCCTAGCGGGACCCAATGAGCAGTTCTTC | CASNNFGLAGPNEQFF
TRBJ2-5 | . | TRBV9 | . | TGTGCCAGCAGCGTAGGCTCCAGACAAGAGACCCAGTACTTC | CASSVGSRQETQYF
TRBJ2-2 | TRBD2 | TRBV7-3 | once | TGTGCCAGCAGCCCATCCCCGGGACTAGCGGGCGGGGAGCTGTTTTTT | CASSPSPGLAGGELFF
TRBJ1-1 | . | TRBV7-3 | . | TGTGCCAGCAGCTTCGTTGGTCAACCGAACACTGAAGCTTTCTTT | CASSFVGQPNTEAFF
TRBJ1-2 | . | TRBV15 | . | TGTGCCACCGGTGCGGAGGGTAACTATGGCTACACCTTC | CATGAEGNYGYTF
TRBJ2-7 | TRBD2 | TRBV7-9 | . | TGTGCCAGCAGCTCCGGGACTAGCGGGACAGGTCATTTCTACGAGCAGTACTTC | CASSSGTSGTGHFYEQYF
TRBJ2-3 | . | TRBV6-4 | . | TGTGCCAGCAGTGAGAGGGAGACAGATACGCAGTATTTT | CASSERETDTQYF
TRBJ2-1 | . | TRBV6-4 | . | TGTGCCACCAGCAGTATTGCCTACAATGAGCAGTTCTTC | CATSSIAYNEQFF